A single sample is the source of the 4 T cell receptor beta chains below, sequenced in a study of blood T cell repertoires in COVID-19. The assay was immunoSEQ multiplex PCR, and TCRdb's table has in-frame clones only and misses some. The table lists 20,000 or so clones, less than 90% of them singletons, with 3.2% in the top ten. The sample was peripheral blood. The source is a man in his forties with acute or convalescent COVID-19.

The J gene is TRBJ1-1, the V gene TRBV6-5; D is unclear. Germline V gives CDR1 MNHEY, CDR2 SVGAGI. Trimming left V 7 bases short and J 2 bases short, with 5 bases between. This CDR3 is built from 11 residues. The CDR3 here is CASTLNTEAFF. CDR3 coding DNA: TGTGCCAGCACCCTTAACACTGAAGCTTTCTTT.

This clone was seen a few times. The chain recombines TRBV30 with TRBJ2-2; TRBD2 is a possible D gene (7 bases). The CDR3 has 14 residues. Trimming removed 7 bases from V and 3 bases from J, with 15 bases in between. CDR1 GTSNPN and CDR2 SVGIG come from the germline V gene (reference sequence). The CDR3 here is CASQRDIYTGELFF. Written as DNA, the CDR3 is TGTGCCTCCCAGCGGGACATCTACACCGGGGAGCTGTTTTTT.

V usage is TRBV4-1 and J usage is TRBJ1-2; 9 bases map to TRBD1. This CDR3 spans 17 amino acids. J gave up 0 bases and V 4 bases, and 9 bases lay outside the gene matches. Germline V gene data show CDR1 as MGHRA and CDR2 as YSYEKL. Here the CDR3 reads CASSPRTGAPANYGYTF. The CDR3 DNA reads TGCGCCAGCAGCCCGCGGACAGGGGCCCCCGCTAACTATGGCTACACCTTC.

This clone has a single count. V is TRBV15 and J is TRBJ2-5; the match to TRBD2 covers 11 bases. Unmatched junction bases numbered 7, after V lost 5 bases and J lost 5 bases. Germline V gene lookup returns CDR1 LNHNV and CDR2 YYDKDF (reference sequence). The CDR3 spans 15 residues. The CDR3 bases are TGTGCCACCAGCGTCGGGACTAGCGGCAAGGAGACCCAGTACTTC. It specifies CATSVGTSGKETQYF.